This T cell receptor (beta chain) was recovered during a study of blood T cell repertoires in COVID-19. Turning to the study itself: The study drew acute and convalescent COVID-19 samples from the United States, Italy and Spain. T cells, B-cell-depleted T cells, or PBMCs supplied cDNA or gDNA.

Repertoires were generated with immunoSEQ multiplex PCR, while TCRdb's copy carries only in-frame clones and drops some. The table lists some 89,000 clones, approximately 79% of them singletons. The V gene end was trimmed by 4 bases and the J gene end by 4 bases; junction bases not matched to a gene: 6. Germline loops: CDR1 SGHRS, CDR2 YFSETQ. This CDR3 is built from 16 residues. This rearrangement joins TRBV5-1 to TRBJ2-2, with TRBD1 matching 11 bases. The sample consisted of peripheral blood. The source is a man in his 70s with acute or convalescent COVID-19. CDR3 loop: CASSPRGQGATGELFF. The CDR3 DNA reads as TGCGCCAGCAGCCCCCGCGGACAGGGGGCCACCGGGGAGCTGTTTTTT.